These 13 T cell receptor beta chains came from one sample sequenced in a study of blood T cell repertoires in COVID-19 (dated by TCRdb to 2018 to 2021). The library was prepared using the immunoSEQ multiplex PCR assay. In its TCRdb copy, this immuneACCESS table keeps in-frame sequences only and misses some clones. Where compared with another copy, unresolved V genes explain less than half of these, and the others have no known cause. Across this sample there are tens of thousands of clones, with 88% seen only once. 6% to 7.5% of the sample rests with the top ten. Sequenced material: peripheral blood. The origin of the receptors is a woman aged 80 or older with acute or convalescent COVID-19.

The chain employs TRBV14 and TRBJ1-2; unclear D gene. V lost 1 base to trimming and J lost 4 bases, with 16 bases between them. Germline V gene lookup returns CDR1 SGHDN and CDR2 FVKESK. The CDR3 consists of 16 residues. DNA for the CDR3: TGTGCCAGCAGCCAAGGGGCCTCAGGTTTTAGCTATGGCTACACCTTC. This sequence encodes CASSQGASGFSYGYTF. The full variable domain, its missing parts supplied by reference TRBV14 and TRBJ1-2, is EAGVTQFPSHSVIEKGQTVTLRCDPISGHDNLYWYRRVMGKEIKFLLHFVKESKQDESGMPNNRFLAERTGGTYSTLKVQPAELEDSGVYFCASSQGASGFSYGYTFGSGTRLTVV.

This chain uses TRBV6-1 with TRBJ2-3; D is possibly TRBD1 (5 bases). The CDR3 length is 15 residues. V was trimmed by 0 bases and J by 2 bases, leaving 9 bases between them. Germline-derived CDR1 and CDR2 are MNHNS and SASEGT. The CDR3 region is CASSEAGHDTDTQYF. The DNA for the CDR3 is TGTGCCAGCAGTGAAGCGGGGCATGACACAGATACGCAGTATTTT.

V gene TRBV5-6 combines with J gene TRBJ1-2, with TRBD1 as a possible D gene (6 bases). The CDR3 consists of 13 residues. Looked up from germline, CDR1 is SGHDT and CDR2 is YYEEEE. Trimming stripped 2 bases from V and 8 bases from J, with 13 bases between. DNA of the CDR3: TGTGCCAGCAGCTTTGCAGGGGCTGCGGGCTACACCTTC. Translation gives CASSFAGAAGYTF.

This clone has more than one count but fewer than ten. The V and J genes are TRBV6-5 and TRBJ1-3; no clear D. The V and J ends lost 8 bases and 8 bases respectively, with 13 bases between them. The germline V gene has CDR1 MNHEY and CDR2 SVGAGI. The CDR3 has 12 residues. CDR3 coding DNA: TGTGCCAGCTGGAATCTCGGGGACACCATATATTTT. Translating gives CASWNLGDTIYF.

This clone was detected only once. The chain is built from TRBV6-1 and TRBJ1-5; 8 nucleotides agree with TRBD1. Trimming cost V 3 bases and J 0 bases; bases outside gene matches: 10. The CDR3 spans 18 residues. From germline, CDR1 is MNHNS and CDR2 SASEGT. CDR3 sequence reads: CASSEVSRTGISNQPQHF. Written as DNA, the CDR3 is TGTGCCAGCAGTGAGGTATCTCGGACAGGGATTAGCAATCAGCCCCAGCATTTT.

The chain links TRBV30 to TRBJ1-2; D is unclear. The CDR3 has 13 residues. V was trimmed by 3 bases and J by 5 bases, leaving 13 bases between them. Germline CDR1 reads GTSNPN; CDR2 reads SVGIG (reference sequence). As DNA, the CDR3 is TGTGCCTGGAGAGGAGACCTGTGGTATGGCTACACCTTC. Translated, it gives CAWRGDLWYGYTF.

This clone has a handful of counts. The CDR3 loop is CATSRDRLLNSPLHF. In DNA form, the CDR3 reads TGTGCCACCAGCAGAGACAGACTACTGAATTCACCCCTCCACTTT. The chain recombines TRBV15 with TRBJ1-6, with unresolved D. This CDR3 is 15 amino acids long. Germline CDR1 and CDR2: LNHNV and YYDKDF (reference sequence). The V gene lost 0 bases and the J gene lost 7 bases, with 10 bases spanning the gap.

The CDR3 reads CASSRTPGGGLAAVKPHNEQFF. DNA of the CDR3: TGTGCCAGCTCACGTACCCCGGGGGGCGGACTAGCGGCAGTCAAGCCCCACAATGAGCAGTTCTTC. The chain recombines TRBV18 with TRBJ2-1; 10 bases line up with TRBD2. This CDR3 comprises 22 residues. Germline V lookup: CDR1 KGHSH, CDR2 LQKENI. V lost 4 bases to trimming and J lost 5 bases; unmatched junction nucleotides: 26.

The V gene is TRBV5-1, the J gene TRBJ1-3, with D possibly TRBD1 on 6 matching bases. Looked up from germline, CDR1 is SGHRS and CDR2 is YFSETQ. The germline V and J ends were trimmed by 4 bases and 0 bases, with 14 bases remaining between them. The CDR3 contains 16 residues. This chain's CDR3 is CASSPSGTPSGNTIYF. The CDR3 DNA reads TGCGCCAGCAGCCCTTCCGGGACACCCTCTGGAAACACCATATATTTT. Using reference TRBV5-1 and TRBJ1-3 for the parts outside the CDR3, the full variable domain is KAGVTQTPRYLIKTRGQQVTLSCSPISGHRSVSWYQQTPGQGLQFLFEYFSETQRNKGNFPGRFSGRQFSNSRSEMNVSTLELGDSALYLCASSPSGTPSGNTIYFGEGSWLTVV.

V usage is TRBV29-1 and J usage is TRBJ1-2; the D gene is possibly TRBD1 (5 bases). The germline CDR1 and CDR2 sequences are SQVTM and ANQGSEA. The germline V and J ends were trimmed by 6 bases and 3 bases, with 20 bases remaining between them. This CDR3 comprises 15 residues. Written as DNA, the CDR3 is TGCAGCGTCCCGCGTCCGGGGGGTATGGACTATGGCTACACCTTC. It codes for CSVPRPGGMDYGYTF.

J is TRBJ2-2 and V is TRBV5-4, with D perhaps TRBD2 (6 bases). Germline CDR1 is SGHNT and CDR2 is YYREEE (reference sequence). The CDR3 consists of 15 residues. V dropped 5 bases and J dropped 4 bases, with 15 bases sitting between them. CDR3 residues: CASRVRGGSTGELFF. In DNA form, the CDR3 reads TGTGCCAGCAGGGTGAGGGGAGGTAGCACCGGGGAGCTGTTTTTT.

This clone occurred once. CDR3 protein: CASSPYGRMADTQYF. DNA for the CDR3: TGTGCCAGCAGCCCCTACGGGAGAATGGCGGATACGCAGTATTTT. The chain links TRBV3-1 (or the pseudogene TRBV3-2) to TRBJ2-3; TRBD2 is a possible D gene (6 bases). CDR3 length equals 15 residues. V gave up 4 bases and J gave up 6 bases, with 17 bases separating them. Germline CDR1 and CDR2: LGHDT and YNNKEL (reference sequence).

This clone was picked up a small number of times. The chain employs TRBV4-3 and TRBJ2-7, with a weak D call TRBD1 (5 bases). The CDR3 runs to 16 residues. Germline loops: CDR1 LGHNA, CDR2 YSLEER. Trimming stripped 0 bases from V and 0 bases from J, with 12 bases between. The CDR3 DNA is TGCGCCAGCAGCCAAGATAATTCAGGGAACTCCTACGAGCAGTACTTC. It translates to CASSQDNSGNSYEQYF.